Below, 4 T cell receptor beta chains from the same sample are listed, as sequenced in a study of graft-versus-host responses after intestinal transplantation. These TCRs are of unknown antigen specificity. The table came from immunoSEQ multiplex PCR; TCRdb's copy has only in-frame clones and leaves some out. The sample carries 80,000 to 85,000 clones, roughly 91% recorded once. This material consisted of unstimulated CD4+ T cells sorted from spleen or lymph node cells, taken before intestinal transplant. The receptors come from a human donor who received an intestinal transplant.

The rearrangement uses TRBV5-1 and TRBJ2-7, with 7 nucleotides matching TRBD2. Germline CDR1 reads SGHRS; CDR2 reads YFSETQ. V shed 3 bases and J 0 bases; nucleotides not matched to a gene: 6. CDR3 size: 15 residues. The CDR3 sequence is CASSSFSGVSYEQYF. The DNA of the CDR3 is TGCGCCAGCAGCTCCTTCAGCGGGGTCTCCTACGAGCAGTACTTC.

V gene TRBV7-8 combines with J gene TRBJ1-5, with unresolved D. The V end was cut by 0 bases, the J end by 2 bases, with 11 bases between. This CDR3 contains 16 residues. Germline V gene data show CDR1 as SGHVS and CDR2 as FQNEAQ. CDR3 residues: CASSLAVLRGNQPQHF. The DNA for the CDR3 is TGTGCCAGCAGCTTAGCGGTGCTCCGGGGCAATCAGCCCCAGCATTTT.

V and J are TRBV7-2 and TRBJ2-1, with 15 bases identical to TRBD2. From germline, CDR1 is SGHTA and CDR2 FQGNSA. V lost 5 bases to trimming and J lost 8 bases; unmatched junction nucleotides: 7. The CDR3 has 16 amino acids. CDR3 bases: TGTGCCAGCAGCAGGACTAGCGGGGGGGCCAAGGATGAGCAGTTCTTC. It is translated as CASSRTSGGAKDEQFF.

This chain uses TRBV5-1 with TRBJ2-7; maybe TRBD1 (5 bases). Trimming removed 5 bases from V and 2 bases from J, with 11 bases in between. The germline CDR1 and CDR2 sequences are SGHRS and YFSETQ. The CDR3 spans 13 residues. CDR3 DNA sequence: TGCGCCAGCAGGGGTCCAGGGCCCTACGAGCAGTACTTC. This gives the protein CASRGPGPYEQYF.